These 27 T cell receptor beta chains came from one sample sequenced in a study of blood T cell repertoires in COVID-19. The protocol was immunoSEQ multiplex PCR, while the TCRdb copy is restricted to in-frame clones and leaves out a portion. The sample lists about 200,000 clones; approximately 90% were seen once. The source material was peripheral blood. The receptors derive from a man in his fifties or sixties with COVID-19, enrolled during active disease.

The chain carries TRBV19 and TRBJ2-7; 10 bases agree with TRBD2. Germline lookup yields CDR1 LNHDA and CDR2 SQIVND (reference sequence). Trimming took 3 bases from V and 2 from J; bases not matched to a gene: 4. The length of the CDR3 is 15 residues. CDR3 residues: CASSILAGVTYEQYF. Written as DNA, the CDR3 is TGTGCCAGTAGTATCCTAGCGGGGGTAACCTACGAGCAGTACTTC.

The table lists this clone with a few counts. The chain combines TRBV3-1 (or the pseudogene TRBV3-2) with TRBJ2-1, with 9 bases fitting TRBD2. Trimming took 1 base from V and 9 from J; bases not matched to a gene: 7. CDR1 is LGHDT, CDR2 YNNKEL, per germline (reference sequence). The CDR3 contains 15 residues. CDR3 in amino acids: CASSQASSGVTEQFF. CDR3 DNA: TGTGCCAGCAGCCAAGCGTCTAGCGGGGTTACTGAGCAGTTCTTC.

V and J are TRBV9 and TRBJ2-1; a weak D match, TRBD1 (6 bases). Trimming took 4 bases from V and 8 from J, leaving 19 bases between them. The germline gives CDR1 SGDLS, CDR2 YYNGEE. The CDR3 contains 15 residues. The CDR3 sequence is CASSPPGDTYYEQFF. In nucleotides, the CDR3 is TGTGCCAGCAGCCCCCCTGGGGACACATACTATGAGCAGTTCTTC. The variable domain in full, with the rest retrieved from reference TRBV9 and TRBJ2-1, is DSGVTQTPKHLITATGQRVTLRCSPRSGDLSVYWYQQSLDQGLQFLIQYYNGEERAKGNILERFSAQQFPDLHSELNLSSLELGDSALYFCASSPPGDTYYEQFFGPGTRLTVL.

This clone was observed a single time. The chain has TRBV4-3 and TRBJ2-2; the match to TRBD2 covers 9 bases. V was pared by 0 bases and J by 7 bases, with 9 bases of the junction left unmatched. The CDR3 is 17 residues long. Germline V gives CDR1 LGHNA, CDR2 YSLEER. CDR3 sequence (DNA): TGCGCCAGCAGCCAAGAATCCAGCGGGGGGTTGGTCGGGGAGCTGTTTTTT. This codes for CASSQESSGGLVGELFF.

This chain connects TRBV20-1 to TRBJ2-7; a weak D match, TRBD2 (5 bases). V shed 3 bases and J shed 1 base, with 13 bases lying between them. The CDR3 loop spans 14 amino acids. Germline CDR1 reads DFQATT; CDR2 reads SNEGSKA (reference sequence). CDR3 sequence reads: CSASFPSSSYEQYF. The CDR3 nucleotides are TGCAGTGCTAGTTTTCCTAGCAGTTCCTACGAGCAGTACTTC.

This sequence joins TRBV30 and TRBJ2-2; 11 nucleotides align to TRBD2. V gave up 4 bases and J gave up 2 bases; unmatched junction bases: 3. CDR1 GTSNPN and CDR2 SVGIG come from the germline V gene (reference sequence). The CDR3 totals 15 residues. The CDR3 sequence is CAWKTSGINTGELFF. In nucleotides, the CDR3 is TGTGCCTGGAAGACTAGCGGGATAAACACCGGGGAGCTGTTTTTT. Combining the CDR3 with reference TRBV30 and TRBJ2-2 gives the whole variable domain SQTIHQWPATLVQPVGSPLSLECTVEGTSNPNLYWYRQAAGRGLQLLFYSVGIGQISSEVPQNLSASRPQDRQFILSSKKLLLSDSGFYLCAWKTSGINTGELFFGEGSRLTVL.

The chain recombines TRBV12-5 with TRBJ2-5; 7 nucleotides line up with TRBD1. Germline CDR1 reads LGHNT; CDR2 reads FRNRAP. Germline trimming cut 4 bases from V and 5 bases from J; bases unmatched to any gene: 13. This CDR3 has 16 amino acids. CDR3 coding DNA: TGTGCTAGTGGTTCGAGGACAGGAACTACATGGGAGACCCAGTACTTC. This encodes CASGSRTGTTWETQYF.

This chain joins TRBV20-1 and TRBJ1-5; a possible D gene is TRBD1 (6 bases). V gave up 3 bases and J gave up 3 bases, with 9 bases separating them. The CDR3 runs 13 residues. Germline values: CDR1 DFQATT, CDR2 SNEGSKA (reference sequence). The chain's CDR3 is CSASGQNNQPQHF. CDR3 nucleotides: TGCAGTGCTAGTGGACAGAACAATCAGCCCCAGCATTTT.

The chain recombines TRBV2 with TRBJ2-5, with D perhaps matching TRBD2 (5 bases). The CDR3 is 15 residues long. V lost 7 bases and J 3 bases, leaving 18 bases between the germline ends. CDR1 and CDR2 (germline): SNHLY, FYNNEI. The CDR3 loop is CASTGGTGPEETQYF. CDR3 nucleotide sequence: TGTGCCAGCACAGGAGGAACTGGACCGGAAGAGACCCAGTACTTC.

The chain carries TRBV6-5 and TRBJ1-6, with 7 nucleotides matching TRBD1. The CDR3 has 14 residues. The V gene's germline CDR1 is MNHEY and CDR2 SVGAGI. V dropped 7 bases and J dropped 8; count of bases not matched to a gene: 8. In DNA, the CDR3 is TGTGCCAGCAACCCGGGACAGAGTTATTCACCCCTCCACTTT. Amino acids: CASNPGQSYSPLHF.

The CDR3 DNA is TGTGCCTGGAGTCAGGACAGGGGGGAGCAGTACTTC. Translating it yields CAWSQDRGEQYF. The genes are TRBV30 and TRBJ2-7; 10 bases are a match to TRBD1. J was trimmed by 7 bases and V by 2 bases; bases with no gene match: 2. The CDR3 extends over 12 amino acids. Germline V gives CDR1 GTSNPN, CDR2 SVGIG (reference sequence).

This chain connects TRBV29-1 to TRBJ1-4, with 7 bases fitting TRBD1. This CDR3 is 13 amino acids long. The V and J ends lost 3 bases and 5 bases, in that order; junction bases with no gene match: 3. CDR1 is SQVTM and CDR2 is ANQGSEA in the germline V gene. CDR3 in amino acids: CSVETGYNEKLFF. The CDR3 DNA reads TGCAGCGTTGAGACAGGGTACAATGAAAAACTGTTTTTT.

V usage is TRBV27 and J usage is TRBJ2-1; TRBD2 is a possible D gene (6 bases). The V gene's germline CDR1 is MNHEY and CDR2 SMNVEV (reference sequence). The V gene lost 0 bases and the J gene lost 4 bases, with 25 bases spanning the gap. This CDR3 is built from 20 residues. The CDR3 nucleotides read TGTGCCAGCAGTTTATCGGGTGACCAGGGCCCCCTGGGGGGTTACAATGAGCAGTTCTTC. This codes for CASSLSGDQGPLGGYNEQFF.

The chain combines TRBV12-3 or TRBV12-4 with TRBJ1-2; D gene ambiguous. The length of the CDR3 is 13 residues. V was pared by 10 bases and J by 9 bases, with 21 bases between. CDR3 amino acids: CATLQSYSISYTF. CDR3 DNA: TGTGCCACCTTACAGAGCTATTCTATTAGCTACACCTTC.

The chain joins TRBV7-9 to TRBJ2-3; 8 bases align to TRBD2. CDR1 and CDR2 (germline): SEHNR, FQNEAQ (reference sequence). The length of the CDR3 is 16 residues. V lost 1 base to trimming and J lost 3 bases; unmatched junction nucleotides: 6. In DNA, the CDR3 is TGTGCCAGCAGCTTAGATCGCGGGGGGCGAACAGATACGCAGTATTTT. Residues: CASSLDRGGRTDTQYF.

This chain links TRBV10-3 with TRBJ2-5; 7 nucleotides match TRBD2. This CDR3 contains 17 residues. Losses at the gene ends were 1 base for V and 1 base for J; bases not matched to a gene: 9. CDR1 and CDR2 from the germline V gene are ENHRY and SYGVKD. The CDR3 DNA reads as TGTGCCATCAGTGAGTTGACGGGCGGGGGACCCCAAGAGACCCAGTACTTC. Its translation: CAISELTGGGPQETQYF.

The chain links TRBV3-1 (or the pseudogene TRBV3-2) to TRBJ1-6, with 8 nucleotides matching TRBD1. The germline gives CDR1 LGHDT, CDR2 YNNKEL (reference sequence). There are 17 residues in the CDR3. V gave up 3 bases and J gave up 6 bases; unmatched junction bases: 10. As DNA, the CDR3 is TGTGCCAGCAGCCAGGGTCATACAGGGGGGTTTAATTCACCCCTCCACTTT. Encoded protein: CASSQGHTGGFNSPLHF.

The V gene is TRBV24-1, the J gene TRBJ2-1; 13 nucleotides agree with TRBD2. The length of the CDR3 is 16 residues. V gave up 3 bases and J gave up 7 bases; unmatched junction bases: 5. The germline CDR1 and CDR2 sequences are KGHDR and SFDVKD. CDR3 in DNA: TGTGCCACCAGTGATGAAACTAGCGGGAGGGGTAATGAGCAGTTCTTC. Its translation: CATSDETSGRGNEQFF.

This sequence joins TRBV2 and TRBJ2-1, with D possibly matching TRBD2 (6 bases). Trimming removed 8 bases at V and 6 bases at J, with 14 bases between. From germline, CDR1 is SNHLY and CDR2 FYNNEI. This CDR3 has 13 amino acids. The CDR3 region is CASGGRLGNEQFF. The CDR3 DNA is TGTGCCAGCGGGGGGAGGCTAGGCAATGAGCAGTTCTTC.

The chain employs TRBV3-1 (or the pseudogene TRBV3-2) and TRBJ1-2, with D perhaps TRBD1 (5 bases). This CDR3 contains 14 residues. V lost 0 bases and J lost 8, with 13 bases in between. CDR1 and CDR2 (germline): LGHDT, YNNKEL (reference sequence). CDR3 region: CASSQDVGVVGYTF. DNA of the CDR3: TGTGCCAGCAGCCAAGATGTAGGGGTGGTAGGCTACACCTTC.

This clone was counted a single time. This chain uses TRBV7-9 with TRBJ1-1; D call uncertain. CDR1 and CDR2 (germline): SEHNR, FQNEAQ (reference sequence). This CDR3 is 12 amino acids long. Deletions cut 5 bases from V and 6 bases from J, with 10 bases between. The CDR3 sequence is CASSLNGPEAFF. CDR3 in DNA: TGTGCCAGCAGCCTAAATGGGCCTGAAGCTTTCTTT.

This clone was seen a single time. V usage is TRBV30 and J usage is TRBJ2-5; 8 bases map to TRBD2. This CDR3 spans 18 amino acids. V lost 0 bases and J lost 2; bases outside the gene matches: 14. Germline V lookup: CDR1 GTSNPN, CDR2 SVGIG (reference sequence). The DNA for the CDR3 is TGTGCCTGGAGTGTACGGGGGGGAACTAGCGGCTTACAAGAGACCCAGTACTTC. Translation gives CAWSVRGGTSGLQETQYF.

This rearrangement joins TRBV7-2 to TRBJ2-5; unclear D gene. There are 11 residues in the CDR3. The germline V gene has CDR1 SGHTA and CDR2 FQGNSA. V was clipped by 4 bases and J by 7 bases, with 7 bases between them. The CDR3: CASSSPGTQYF. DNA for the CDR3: TGTGCCAGCAGCTCCCCCGGGACCCAGTACTTC.

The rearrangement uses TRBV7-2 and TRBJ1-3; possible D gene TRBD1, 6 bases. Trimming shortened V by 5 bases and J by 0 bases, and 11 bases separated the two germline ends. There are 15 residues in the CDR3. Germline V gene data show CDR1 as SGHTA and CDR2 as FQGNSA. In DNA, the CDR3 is TGTGCCAGCAGCCTTGAACAGGGCTCTGGAAACACCATATATTTT. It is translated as CASSLEQGSGNTIYF.

DNA of the CDR3: TGCGCCAGCAGCTTAAGGCGGGGCTCCTACAATGAGCAGTTCTTC. Translating gives CASSLRRGSYNEQFF. V usage is TRBV5-1 and J usage is TRBJ2-1; the D gene is possibly TRBD2 (6 bases). Deletions cut 2 bases from V and 0 bases from J, with 9 bases between. Germline CDR1 reads SGHRS; CDR2 reads YFSETQ. The CDR3 sequence is 15 residues long.

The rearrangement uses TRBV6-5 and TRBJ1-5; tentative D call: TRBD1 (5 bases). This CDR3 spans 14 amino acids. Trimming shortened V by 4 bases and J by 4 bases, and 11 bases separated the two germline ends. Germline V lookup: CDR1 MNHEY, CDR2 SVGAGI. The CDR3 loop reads CASSSGTWNQPQHF. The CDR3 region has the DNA TGTGCCAGCAGTTCCGGGACTTGGAATCAGCCCCAGCATTTT.

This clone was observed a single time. The CDR3 DNA sequence: TGTGCCAGTAACTTGGACAGAATGAACACTGAAGCTTTCTTT. It yields the protein CASNLDRMNTEAFF. The chain links TRBV19 to TRBJ1-1; D perhaps matches TRBD1 (6 bases). CDR1 is LNHDA and CDR2 is SQIVND in the germline V gene (reference sequence). Trimming took off 7 bases at V and 0 bases at J, with 12 bases between the two ends. The CDR3 runs to 14 residues.